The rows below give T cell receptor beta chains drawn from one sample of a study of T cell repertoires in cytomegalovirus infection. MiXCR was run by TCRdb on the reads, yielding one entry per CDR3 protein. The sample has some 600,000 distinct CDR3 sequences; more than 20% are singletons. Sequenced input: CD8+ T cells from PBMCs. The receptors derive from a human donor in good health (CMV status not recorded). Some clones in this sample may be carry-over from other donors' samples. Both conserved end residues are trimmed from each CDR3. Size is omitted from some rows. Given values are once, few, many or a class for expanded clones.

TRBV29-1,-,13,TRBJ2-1,SVDGLPDSYNEQF
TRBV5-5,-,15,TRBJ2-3,ASSLVMGISSTDTQY
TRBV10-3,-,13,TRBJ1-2,AISEPQGGGYGYT
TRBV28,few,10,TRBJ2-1,ASSFLSDEQF
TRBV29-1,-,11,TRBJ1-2,SALQGFGYGYT
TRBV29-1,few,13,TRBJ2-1,SVELAGGPDNEQF
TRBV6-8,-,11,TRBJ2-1,ASSYFGGNEQF
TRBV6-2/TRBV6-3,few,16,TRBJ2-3,ASSYSKTRRERADTQY
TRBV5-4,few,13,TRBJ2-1,ASSSPGQGLGEQF
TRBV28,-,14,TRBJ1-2,ASSSVDRVGGDGYT
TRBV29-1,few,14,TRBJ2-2,SVRGLAGGVTGELF
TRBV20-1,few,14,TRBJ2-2,SASPRLAPWGGELF
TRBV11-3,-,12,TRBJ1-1,ASSSNSLNTEAF
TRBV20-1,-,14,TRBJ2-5,SARDRDRWTQETQY
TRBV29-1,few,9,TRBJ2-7,SAGDNYEQY
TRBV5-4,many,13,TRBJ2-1,ASSLARAGWDEQF
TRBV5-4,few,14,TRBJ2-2,ASSLRREINTGELF
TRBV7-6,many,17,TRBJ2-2,ASSLDYGFRTGDTGELF
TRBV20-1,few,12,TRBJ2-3,SAREEPSTDTQY
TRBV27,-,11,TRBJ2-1,ASRWGGPGEQF
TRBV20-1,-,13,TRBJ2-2,SARDQAGATGELF
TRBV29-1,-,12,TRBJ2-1,SARGTSGVNEQF
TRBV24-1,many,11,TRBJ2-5,ATSEGGAATQY
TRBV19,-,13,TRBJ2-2,AGSPSDSNTGELF
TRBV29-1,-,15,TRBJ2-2,SVESGSEGFNTGELF
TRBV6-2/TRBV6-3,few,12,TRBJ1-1,ASSYSLATAGAF
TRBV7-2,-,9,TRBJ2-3,ASRSLDTQY
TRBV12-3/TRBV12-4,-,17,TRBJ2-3,ASSQLGLGGGVSTDTQY
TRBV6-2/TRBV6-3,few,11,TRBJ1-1,ASSYMWPTEAF
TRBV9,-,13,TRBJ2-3,ASSLEDLGADTQY
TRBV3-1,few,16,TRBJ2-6,ASSQVAGGASGANVLT
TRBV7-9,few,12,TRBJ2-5,ASSLPGGGETQY
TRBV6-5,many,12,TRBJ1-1,ASSYSTGNTEAF
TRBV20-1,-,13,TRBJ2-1,SARAERGYYNEQF
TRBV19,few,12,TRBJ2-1,ASSPGTGVFRQF
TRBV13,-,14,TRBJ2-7,ASSTQLAGGSYEQY
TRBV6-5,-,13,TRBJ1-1,ASSYSGQLKTEAF